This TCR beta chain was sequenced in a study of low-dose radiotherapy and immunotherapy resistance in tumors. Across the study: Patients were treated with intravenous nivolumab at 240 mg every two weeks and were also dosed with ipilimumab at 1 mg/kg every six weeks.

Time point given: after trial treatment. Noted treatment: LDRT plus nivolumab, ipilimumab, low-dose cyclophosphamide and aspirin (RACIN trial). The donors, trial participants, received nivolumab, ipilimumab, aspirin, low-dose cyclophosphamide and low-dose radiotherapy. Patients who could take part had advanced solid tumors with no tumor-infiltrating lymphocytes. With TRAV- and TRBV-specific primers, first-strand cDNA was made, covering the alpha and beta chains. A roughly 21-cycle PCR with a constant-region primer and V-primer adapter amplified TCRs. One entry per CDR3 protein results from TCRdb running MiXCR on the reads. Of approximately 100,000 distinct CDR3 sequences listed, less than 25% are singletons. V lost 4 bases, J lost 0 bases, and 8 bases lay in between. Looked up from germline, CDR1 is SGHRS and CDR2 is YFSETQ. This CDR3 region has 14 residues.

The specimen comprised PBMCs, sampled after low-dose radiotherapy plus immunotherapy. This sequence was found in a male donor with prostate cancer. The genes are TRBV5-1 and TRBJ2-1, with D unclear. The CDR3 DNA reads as TGCGCCAGCAGCAGCAGGAGCTCCTACAATGAGCAGTTCTTC. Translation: CASSSRSSYNEQFF. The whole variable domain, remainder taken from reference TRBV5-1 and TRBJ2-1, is KAGVTQTPRYLIKTRGQQVTLSCSPISGHRSVSWYQQTPGQGLQFLFEYFSETQRNKGNFPGRFSGRQFSNSRSEMNVSTLELGDSALYLCASSSRSSYNEQFFGPGTRLTVL.